The 14 T cell receptor beta chains below were found in one sample sequenced in a study of T-cell reconstitution after alpha-beta-depleted transplantation in children. Preparation of the TCRbeta library used unique molecular identifiers. TCRdb recomputed calls from the PCR reads with MiXCR, one row per CDR3 protein. The sample records some 350,000 distinct CDR3 sequences, 10% to 13% being singletons. The source material was PBMCs from the stem cell graft donor, sampled from the stem cell graft. The origin of the receptors is a human donor who donated a stem cell graft to a child with acute lymphoblastic leukemia.

The chain carries TRBV4-2 and TRBJ2-1; 10 nucleotides agree with TRBD2. This CDR3 region has 17 residues. CDR1 is LGHNA and CDR2 is YNFKEQ in the germline V gene. V was pared by 0 bases and J by 7 bases, with 9 bases of the junction left unmatched. In nucleotides, the CDR3 is TGTGCCAGCAGCCAAGATTGGCTAGCGGGAGTTTTTAATGAGCAGTTCTTC. As protein: CASSQDWLAGVFNEQFF.

This clonotype was observed a handful of times. The V and J genes are TRBV9 and TRBJ2-3; possibly TRBD1 for D (5 bases). The CDR3 length is 13 residues. Germline CDR1 SGDLS, CDR2 YYNGEE. The ends were cut back, 3 bases at V and 3 bases at J, with 8 bases in the middle. CDR3 amino acids: CASSARQTDTQYF. The CDR3 DNA is TGTGCCAGCAGCGCCCGACAGACAGATACGCAGTATTTT.

This chain joins TRBV6-5 and TRBJ1-2, with 7 positions matching TRBD1. V shed 6 bases, J shed 2 bases, and the junction held 9 bases outside the gene matches. CDR1 and CDR2 (germline): MNHEY, SVGAGI. The CDR3 contains 15 residues. The CDR3 sequence is CASRPFGQENYGYTF. The CDR3 DNA reads as TGTGCCAGCAGACCCTTCGGACAGGAAAACTATGGCTACACCTTC.

This chain links TRBV4-3 with TRBJ2-7; the D is unclear. Between the trimmed V and J ends, which lost 0 bases and 1 base, there was a span of 7 bases. Germline CDR1 is LGHNA and CDR2 is YSLEER. The CDR3 is 14 residues long. The CDR3 coding sequence is TGCGCCAGCAGCCAAGATCACTCTTCCTACGAGCAGTACTTC. It specifies CASSQDHSSYEQYF.

There are a few counts of this clonotype. The genes are TRBV5-1 and TRBJ1-4, with a tentative D call TRBD1 (5 bases). CDR1 is SGHRS, CDR2 YFSETQ, per germline. The CDR3 runs 16 residues. V shed 2 bases and J shed 5 bases, with 16 bases lying between them. For the CDR3, the DNA is TGCGCCAGCAGCTTCACAACAGGCGATGGAAATGAAAAACTGTTTTTT. Amino acids: CASSFTTGDGNEKLFF.

The chain joins TRBV29-1 to TRBJ2-4; tentatively, D is TRBD2 (6 bases). Per the germline V gene, CDR1 is SQVTM and CDR2 is ANQGSEA. The CDR3 runs to 11 residues. Trimming removed 8 bases at V and 8 bases at J, with 13 bases between. The CDR3 here is CSLTWGDIQYF. Here the CDR3 DNA reads TGCAGCCTCACTTGGGGGGACATTCAGTACTTC.

CDR3 residues: CASSQAGSGWNEQFF. Written as DNA, the CDR3 is TGCGCCAGCAGCCAAGCTGGGTCGGGGTGGAATGAGCAGTTCTTC. The V gene is TRBV4-3, the J gene TRBJ2-1; D might be TRBD2 (5 bases). Deletions cut 1 base from V and 7 bases from J, with 14 bases between. Germline CDR1 is LGHNA and CDR2 is YSLEER. The CDR3 consists of 15 residues.

This clonotype was seen only a few times. CDR3 bases: TGCAGTGCGCCAAACGGACTAGCGGGAGGTAGAGACTACAATGAGCAGTTCTTC. This encodes CSAPNGLAGGRDYNEQFF. V and J are TRBV20-1 and TRBJ2-1, with TRBD2 identical over 14 bases. From germline, CDR1 is DFQATT and CDR2 SNEGSKA (reference sequence). Losses at the gene ends were 6 bases for V and 3 bases for J; bases not matched to a gene: 13. CDR3 length: 18 residues.

In this sample, this clonotype turned up many times. V usage is TRBV20-1 and J usage is TRBJ2-5; 7 nucleotides line up with TRBD2. J was trimmed by 4 bases and V by 5 bases; bases with no gene match: 7. There are 13 residues in the CDR3. CDR1 and CDR2 (germline): DFQATT, SNEGSKA (reference sequence). CDR3 DNA: TGCAGTGCTGCCCGACTAGCTCTAGAGACCCAGTACTTC. This codes for CSAARLALETQYF.

This clonotype was picked up many times. V is TRBV7-8 and J is TRBJ2-3, with 7 nucleotides matching TRBD2. This CDR3 has 16 amino acids. Germline loops: CDR1 SGHVS, CDR2 FQNEAQ. J gave up 4 bases and V 2 bases, and 9 bases lay outside the gene matches. Here the CDR3 reads CASSLLGRALADTQYF. CDR3 DNA sequence: TGTGCCAGCAGCTTACTGGGGAGGGCGTTGGCAGATACGCAGTATTTT. Complete variable domain (other parts from reference TRBV7-8 and TRBJ2-3): GAGVSQSPRYKVAKRGQDVALRCDPISGHVSLFWYQQALGQGPEFLTYFQNEAQLDKSGLPSDRFFAERPEGSVSTLKIQRTQQEDSAVYLCASSLLGRALADTQYFGPGTRLTVL.

In this sample, this clonotype turned up a few times. This chain connects TRBV12-3 or TRBV12-4 to TRBJ2-2; the D gene is possibly TRBD2 (5 bases). The germline V and J ends were trimmed by 3 bases and 2 bases, with 16 bases remaining between them. The CDR3 is made up of 17 amino acids. The CDR3 protein is CASSFERRLGNTGELFF. The CDR3 bases are TGTGCCAGCAGTTTCGAGCGGAGACTGGGAAACACCGGGGAGCTGTTTTTT.

This clonotype occurred a few times. This chain connects TRBV27 to TRBJ1-1; D remains unclear. This CDR3 is 14 amino acids long. Trimming left V 8 bases short and J 2 bases short, with 15 bases between. Germline lookup yields CDR1 MNHEY and CDR2 SMNVEV (reference sequence). The CDR3 spells CASRINTGNTEAFF. CDR3 DNA: TGTGCCAGCCGGATTAATACGGGAAACACTGAAGCTTTCTTT.

This clonotype was found a few times. This chain uses TRBV12-3 or TRBV12-4 with TRBJ2-7; D perhaps matches TRBD1 (5 bases). The CDR3 sequence is 12 residues long. V was cut by 6 bases and J by 6 bases, with 12 bases left in between. This chain's CDR3 is CASRPQGSEQYF. CDR3 nucleotides: TGTGCCAGCAGACCTCAGGGATCCGAGCAGTACTTC.

This clonotype appeared many times. The chain links TRBV12-3 or TRBV12-4 to TRBJ2-3; D gene ambiguous. This CDR3 comprises 14 residues. V lost 4 bases to trimming and J lost 2 bases, with 10 bases between them. The CDR3: CASSSNRPTDTQYF. DNA for the CDR3: TGTGCCAGCAGTTCAAACAGACCCACAGATACGCAGTATTTT.